This T cell receptor beta chain was captured in a study of blood T cell repertoires in COVID-19. Study-level information: COVID-19 samples, acute and convalescent, were from the United States, Italy and Spain. Sources were T cells, B-cell-depleted T cells, or PBMCs; the material itself was cDNA or gDNA.

Trimming at V came to 0 bases and at J to 3 bases, leaving 6 bases not matched to a gene. This CDR3 is built from 15 residues. Germline values: CDR1 SGHRS, CDR2 YFSETQ. Followed over time, Seattle patients had been enrolled while infection was active. Original methodology: Estimation of nucleated cell counts was performed using reference gene primer amplification. Clones were sequenced by immunoSEQ multiplex PCR, and TCRdb holds only the in-frame ones, with some missing. Clone size and the V and J calls come from that table; the DNA yielded D and trimming. The top ten hold approximately 5.2% of the sample, which has about 220,000 clones, roughly four fifths seen once.

The sequence was obtained from a woman aged 65 to 85 with COVID-19, enrolled during active disease. Sequenced input: peripheral blood. The rearrangement joins TRBV5-1 to TRBJ2-7; 7 bases fit TRBD2. The CDR3 loop reads CASSLEAGRVYEQYF. CDR3 nucleotides: TGCGCCAGCAGCTTGGAGGCAGGGAGGGTCTACGAGCAGTACTTC.